The 19 T cell receptor beta chains in this list originate from one sample, sequenced in a study of technical replicates of blood from a few donors. Only in-frame clones appear in the TCRdb table, and some are missing; sequencing was by immunoSEQ multiplex PCR. The table has about 15,000 clones, 65% to 90% seen once; the top ten hold about an eighth. Sequenced sample: PBMCs. These receptors were obtained from a human donor in good health.

V is TRBV28 and J is TRBJ2-7; 8 nucleotides match TRBD2. Trimming took 6 bases from V and 0 from J; bases not matched to a gene: 7. Germline V gene sequence: CDR1 MDHEN, CDR2 SYDVKM. CDR3 length: 15 amino acids. The CDR3 loop reads CASSLRGADSYEQYF. CDR3 nucleotide sequence: TGTGCCAGCAGCTTGCGGGGGGCCGACTCCTACGAGCAGTACTTC.

The rearrangement joins TRBV5-1 to TRBJ2-2; D not certain. CDR3 size: 14 residues. The V gene lost 4 bases and the J gene lost 7 bases, with 14 bases spanning the gap. Germline V CDR1 and CDR2: SGHRS, YFSETQ. The CDR3, as DNA: TGCGCCAGCAGCATGAGTAGTGTAAGCGGGGAGCTGTTTTTT. Translating it yields CASSMSSVSGELFF.

This chain links TRBV30 with TRBJ2-3; TRBD2 agrees at 8 bases. CDR3 length: 13 residues. CDR1 is GTSNPN and CDR2 is SVGIG in the germline V gene (reference sequence). V was pared by 8 bases and J by 1 base, with 5 bases of the junction left unmatched. CDR3 sequence: CAGVSGGTDTQYF. In nucleotides, the CDR3 is TGTGCCGGAGTTAGCGGGGGCACAGATACGCAGTATTTT.

The table lists this clone with a count of one. V usage is TRBV28 and J usage is TRBJ1-1; D call uncertain. CDR3 size: 12 residues. V lost 3 bases and J lost 5, with 7 bases in between. The germline V gene has CDR1 MDHEN and CDR2 SYDVKM. The CDR3 reads CASSFFPTEAFF. For the CDR3, the DNA is TGTGCCAGCAGTTTTTTTCCGACTGAAGCTTTCTTT.

The rearrangement links TRBV11-3 to TRBJ2-1, with 7 nucleotides matching TRBD2. The CDR3 totals 18 residues. With V trimmed by 0 bases and J by 4 bases, 12 bases remained unmatched. Germline V gives CDR1 SGHNT, CDR2 YENEEA. In nucleotides, the CDR3 is TGTGCCAGCAGCTTAGATCAGGGAGGGTCTAGCAGATACAATGAGCAGTTCTTC. This encodes CASSLDQGGSSRYNEQFF. The variable domain in full, completed from reference TRBV11-3 and TRBJ2-1, reads EAGVVQSPRYKIIEKKQPVAFWCNPISGHNTLYWYLQNLGQGPELLIRYENEEAVDDSQLPKDRFSAERLKGVDSTLKIQPAELGDSAVYLCASSLDQGGSSRYNEQFFGPGTRLTVL.

This clone was observed a few times. The chain couples TRBV27 to TRBJ1-1; possibly TRBD1 for D (6 bases). With 3 bases removed from V and 8 bases from J, the gap between germline ends came to 19 bases. The CDR3 has 15 residues. Germline V gene sequence: CDR1 MNHEY, CDR2 SMNVEV (reference sequence). Written as DNA, the CDR3 is TGTGCCAGCAGTTTGGCGGGGGGCCTTCCCCTCGAAGCTTTCTTT. Its protein product is CASSLAGGLPLEAFF.

The chain uses TRBV19 and TRBJ2-2, with 7 nucleotides matching TRBD1. The CDR3 loop spans 16 amino acids. The germline V gene encodes CDR1 LNHDA and CDR2 SQIVND (reference sequence). V shed 1 base, J shed 4 bases, and the junction held 6 bases outside the gene matches. CDR3 amino acids: CASSIGAGGVTGELFF. In nucleotides, the CDR3 is TGTGCCAGTAGTATAGGAGCAGGGGGTGTCACCGGGGAGCTGTTTTTT.

The gene calls are TRBV7-9 and TRBJ2-7; 8 positions match TRBD2. The germline V gene encodes CDR1 SEHNR and CDR2 FQNEAQ (reference sequence). The CDR3 sequence is 14 residues long. Trimming removed 5 bases from V and 2 bases from J; junction bases left unmatched: 5. The CDR3 sequence: CASSPGGETYEQYF. For the CDR3, the DNA is TGTGCCAGCAGCCCGGGAGGGGAGACCTACGAGCAGTACTTC. The full variable domain, its missing parts supplied by reference TRBV7-9 and TRBJ2-7, is DTGVSQNPRHKITKRGQNVTFRCDPISEHNRLYWYRQTLGQGPEFLTYFQNEAQLEKSRLLSDRFSAERPKGSFSTLEIQRTEQGDSAMYLCASSPGGETYEQYFGPGTRLTVT.

The chain has TRBV19 and TRBJ2-2; 9 nucleotides match TRBD2. CDR3 size: 16 residues. V shed 2 bases and J 1 base; nucleotides not matched to a gene: 2. Germline CDR1 reads LNHDA; CDR2 reads SQIVND (reference sequence). This CDR3 is CASSIQTSGNTGELFF. DNA for the CDR3: TGTGCCAGTAGTATACAGACTAGCGGGAACACCGGGGAGCTGTTTTTT.

J is TRBJ2-7 and V is TRBV28; the match to TRBD2 covers 8 bases. V lost 7 bases and J lost 2; bases outside the gene matches: 10. The CDR3 covers 15 residues. Germline V gene sequence: CDR1 MDHEN, CDR2 SYDVKM. The CDR3 DNA sequence: TGTGCCAGCAACATAGCGGGGAACCCAGCCTACGAGCAGTACTTC. Translated, it gives CASNIAGNPAYEQYF.

The chain uses TRBV7-9 and TRBJ2-1; D might be TRBD1 (6 bases). The CDR3 consists of 17 residues. Trimming stripped 5 bases from V and 0 bases from J, with 17 bases between. CDR1 SEHNR and CDR2 FQNEAQ come from the germline V gene (reference sequence). The CDR3 here is CASSNPTGGSSYNEQFF. For the CDR3, the DNA is TGTGCCAGCAGCAATCCGACAGGCGGTAGCTCCTACAATGAGCAGTTCTTC.

The chain joins TRBV19 to TRBJ2-3; 10 nucleotides align to TRBD1. The CDR3 sequence is 14 residues long. The V gene's germline CDR1 is LNHDA and CDR2 SQIVND (reference sequence). With 3 bases clipped from V and 4 bases from J, the junction kept 1 base outside the gene matches. CDR3 loop: CASSIGQGADTQYF. The CDR3 bases are TGTGCCAGTAGTATTGGACAGGGGGCAGATACGCAGTATTTT. Combining the CDR3 with reference TRBV19 and TRBJ2-3 gives the whole variable domain DGGITQSPKYLFRKEGQNVTLSCEQNLNHDAMYWYRQDPGQGLRLIYYSQIVNDFQKGDIAEGYSVSREKKESFPLTVTSAQKNPTAFYLCASSIGQGADTQYFGPGTRLTVL.

The V call is TRBV2, the J call TRBJ2-3; D not certain. Germline V gene lookup returns CDR1 SNHLY and CDR2 FYNNEI. V was pared by 1 base and J by 3 bases, with 5 bases between. The CDR3 totals 13 residues. CDR3 protein: CASSEDLTDTQYF. Here the CDR3 DNA reads TGTGCCAGCAGTGAAGATCTTACAGATACGCAGTATTTT.

The chain employs TRBV18 and TRBJ2-1; perhaps TRBD2 as D (5 bases). V shed 5 bases and J shed 6 bases, with 17 bases lying between them. Germline V CDR1 and CDR2: KGHSH, LQKENI. CDR3 size: 15 residues. In DNA, the CDR3 is TGTGCCAGCTCATTTTTTAGCGATCAGTTCAATGAGCAGTTCTTC. Translating it yields CASSFFSDQFNEQFF.

The J gene is TRBJ1-1, the V gene TRBV27; 8 bases match TRBD1. The CDR3 runs to 15 residues. The germline V gene has CDR1 MNHEY and CDR2 SMNVEV (reference sequence). V lost 6 bases, J lost 5 bases, and 11 bases stayed unmatched. In nucleotides, the CDR3 is TGTGCCAGCAGCCTCAGGACAGGGCGATTGACTGAAGCTTTCTTT. Translated: CASSLRTGRLTEAFF.

This chain joins TRBV6-5 and TRBJ2-1, with TRBD2 identical over 7 bases. Germline trimming cut 7 bases from V and 8 bases from J; bases unmatched to any gene: 14. Germline V gene data show CDR1 as MNHEY and CDR2 as SVGAGI. This CDR3 is built from 15 residues. As DNA, the CDR3 is TGTGCCAGCACCCAAATGGCTAGCGGAGGGTATGAGCAGTTCTTC. Translation gives CASTQMASGGYEQFF.

This clone showed up just a few times. This chain connects TRBV7-8 to TRBJ1-5; D unresolved. Germline CDR1 SGHVS, CDR2 FQNEAQ. With 5 bases removed from V and 4 bases from J, the gap between germline ends came to 15 bases. The CDR3 consists of 15 residues. The CDR3 DNA is TGTGCCAGCAGCCCGGTGAGGGCTAGGAATCAGCCCCAGCATTTT. It is translated as CASSPVRARNQPQHF. The complete variable domain, with remaining parts taken from reference TRBV7-8 and TRBJ1-5, reads GAGVSQSPRYKVAKRGQDVALRCDPISGHVSLFWYQQALGQGPEFLTYFQNEAQLDKSGLPSDRFFAERPEGSVSTLKIQRTQQEDSAVYLCASSPVRARNQPQHFGDGTRLSIL.

The chain has TRBV7-2 and TRBJ2-5; TRBD1 agrees at 7 bases. There are 16 residues in the CDR3. J was trimmed by 1 base and V by 1 base; bases with no gene match: 6. CDR1 is SGHTA and CDR2 is FQGNSA in the germline V gene. DNA of the CDR3: TGTGCCAGCAGCTTAGTTTCCGGACAGGTCCAAGAGACCCAGTACTTC. As protein: CASSLVSGQVQETQYF.

The chain links TRBV6-5 to TRBJ2-5, with 12 nucleotides matching TRBD2. Looked up from germline, CDR1 is MNHEY and CDR2 is SVGAGI. The CDR3 runs 14 residues. J was trimmed by 4 bases and V by 10 bases; bases with no gene match: 7. The chain's CDR3 is CATATSGSSETQYF. The DNA for the CDR3 is TGTGCCACCGCGACTAGCGGGAGTTCAGAGACCCAGTACTTC.